This is a list of T cell receptor beta chains from one sample in a study of T cell repertoires in aging, cancer and after chemotherapy. Each CDR3 protein is one row after TCRdb ran MiXCR on the multiplex PCR reads. Seen here are some 6,700 distinct CDR3 sequences, around half observed once, and the top ten hold roughly 1.8%. The source material was blood. The source of these receptors is a human donor with a solid tumor. Each CDR3 is given with its conserved first and last residue. D genes are given only for firm matches. Clone sizes are given selectively: once, few, many, or a class where the clone is expanded.

>NA|NA|TRBV30|TRBJ1-5
TGTGCCTGGAGTGCCGAGGGTCAGCCCCAGCATTTT
CAWSAEGQPQHF
>NA|NA|TRBV5-8|TRBJ2-7
TGTGCCAGCAGCTTGGGGGGCAGAGCCTACGAGCAGTACTTC
CASSLGGRAYEQYF
>few|NA|TRBV7-2|TRBJ2-7
TGTGCCAGCAGCTTCCGATCCGAATCAAACTACGAGCAGTACTTC
CASSFRSESNYEQYF
>NA|NA|TRBV7-6|TRBJ2-7
TGTGCCAGCAGCTTAGGGTCGCGCGAGCAGTACTTC
CASSLGSREQYF
>few|NA|TRBV19|TRBJ2-2
TGTGCCAGTAGTATAGTGAGTACCAACACCGGGGAGCTGTTTTTT
CASSIVSTNTGELFF
>NA|TRBD2|TRBV7-2|TRBJ2-7
TGTGCCAGCAGCCAGGGACTAGCGGAGGGGTACGAGCAGTACTTC
CASSQGLAEGYEQYF
>NA|TRBD2|TRBV6-5|TRBJ2-7
TGTGCCAGCAGTCAGCGGGGGAACTACGAGCAGTACTTC
CASSQRGNYEQYF
>NA|NA|TRBV12-3/TRBV12-4|TRBJ1-3
TGTGCCAGCAGTTTCCCCTTCGGGAACACCATATATTTT
CASSFPFGNTIYF
>few|TRBD1|TRBV6-1|TRBJ1-3
TGTGCCAGCAGTGACGGGACAGGGGAAGACACCATATATTTT
CASSDGTGEDTIYF
>NA|TRBD2|TRBV20-1|TRBJ2-3
TGCAGTGCTAGAAGGGCGGGAGGCACAGATACGCAGTATTTT
CSARRAGGTDTQYF
>few|NA|TRBV6-5|TRBJ1-2
TGTGCCAGCAGTTATGTCCCAGGGGCGAATGGCTACACCTTC
CASSYVPGANGYTF
>NA|TRBD1|TRBV6-1|TRBJ1-5
TGTGCCAGCAGTCGAGCGGGACAGGCCCCTCAGCCCCAGCATTTT
CASSRAGQAPQPQHF
>once|NA|TRBV11-2|TRBJ2-7
TGTGCCAGCAGCTTAGAGGCTGTCTACGAGCAGTACTTC
CASSLEAVYEQYF
>NA|TRBD1|TRBV5-6|TRBJ2-7
TGTGCCAGCAGCTCCGGACAGGTCCTCTCCTACGAGCAGTACTTC
CASSSGQVLSYEQYF
>few|TRBD1|TRBV19|TRBJ1-2
TGTGCCAGTAGTATAACAGGGGACTATGGCTACACCTTC
CASSITGDYGYTF
>NA|TRBD2|TRBV20-1|TRBJ2-1
TGCAGTGCTAGAGATACAGGGACTAGCGGGAATCCCTCCTACAATGAGCAGTTCTTC
CSARDTGTSGNPSYNEQFF
>few|TRBD2|TRBV6-5|TRBJ2-2
TGTGCCAGCAGCCGACTAGCGGGAGGGCCCAACACCGGGGAGCTGTTTTTT
CASSRLAGGPNTGELFF
>few|TRBD2|TRBV20-1|TRBJ2-1
TGCAGTGCTAGTTTAGCGGGAGGTTACAATGAGCAGTTCTTC
CSASLAGGYNEQFF
>NA|NA|TRBV28|TRBJ2-1
TGTGCCAGCAGTTTAGGGACCAGCTCCTACAATGAGCAGTTCTTC
CASSLGTSSYNEQFF
>NA|NA|TRBV6-1|TRBJ1-3
TGTGCCAGCATCAGTGTGGCTGGAAACACCATATATTTT
CASISVAGNTIYF
>NA|TRBD1|TRBV27|TRBJ1-1
TGTGCCAGCAGTACCGATACAGGGGGTTACACTGAAGCTTTCTTT
CASSTDTGGYTEAFF
>NA|NA|TRBV19|TRBJ1-1
TGTGCCAGTAGTAGGTGCGGCACTGAAGCTTTCTTT
CASSRCGTEAFF
>NA|NA|TRBV28|TRBJ1-5
TGTGCCAACAGTTTTACCAACGGGGGGTCAGGACATTTT
CANSFTNGGSGHF
>few|NA|TRBV7-9|TRBJ2-7
TGTGCCAGCAGCTTAGCAGGGGGGGCATCCTACGAGCAGTACTTC
CASSLAGGASYEQYF
>few|TRBD1|TRBV5-4|TRBJ1-1
TGTGCCAGCAGCTTCCAGGACAGGGTGAACACTGAAGCTTTCTTT
CASSFQDRVNTEAFF
>NA|NA|TRBV6-1|TRBJ1-2
TGTGCCAGCAGTGAACGGGGGGATCTCTATGGCTACACCTTC
CASSERGDLYGYTF
>NA|NA|TRBV7-9|TRBJ1-6
TGTGCCAGCAGCTTACCGGGTGGTAATTCACCCCTCCACTTT
CASSLPGGNSPLHF
>few|TRBD1|TRBV27|TRBJ2-7
TGTGCCAGCAGTTGGGACAGGGGGTACGAGCAGTACTTC
CASSWDRGYEQYF
>few|TRBD2|TRBV7-2|TRBJ2-2
TGTGCCAGCAGCCCCCGCCTGGGGCGGGAGCGAGCCGGGGAGCTGTTTTTT
CASSPRLGRERAGELFF
>NA|NA|TRBV19|TRBJ2-7
TGTGCCAGTAGCCTTTCGTGGGACCCCTACGAGCAGTACTTC
CASSLSWDPYEQYF
>NA|TRBD2|TRBV11-2|TRBJ2-7
TGTGCCAGCAGCCTCGGACTAGCGGTTGAGCAGTACTTC
CASSLGLAVEQYF
>NA|TRBD2|TRBV5-6|TRBJ2-7
TGTGCCAGCAGCTTGGACGCGGGAGCGGACAACGAGCAGTACTTC
CASSLDAGADNEQYF
>NA|NA|TRBV27|TRBJ2-6
TGTGCCAGCAGTCAGCACCGGGCCGGGGCCAACGTCCTGACTTTC
CASSQHRAGANVLTF
>few|NA|TRBV28|TRBJ1-2
TGTGCCAGCAGTGGGTGGGCAAAGGGCTACACCTTC
CASSGWAKGYTF
>few|NA|TRBV6-1|TRBJ1-6
TGTGCCAGCAGTCTGCACGGTGATAATTCACCCCTCCACTTT
CASSLHGDNSPLHF
>NA|NA|TRBV6-1|TRBJ2-1
TGTGCCAGCAGTGAATCAGGGCTGGGCAATGAGCAGTTCTTC
CASSESGLGNEQFF
>few|NA|TRBV6-6|TRBJ2-7
TGTGCCAGCAGCCCGGACGTCGTTATCGGGCAGTACTTC
CASSPDVVIGQYF
>NA|NA|TRBV5-6|TRBJ1-1
TGTGCCAGCAGCTTCGGGATCCCAGAAGCTGAAGCTTTCTTT
CASSFGIPEAEAFF
>once|NA|TRBV7-9|TRBJ2-1
TGTGCCAGCAGCACGACTCCCGGTGAGCAGTTCTTC
CASSTTPGEQFF
>NA|NA|TRBV6-1|TRBJ2-3
TGTGCCAGCAGTGCCGACCGGGCGGACTCAGATACGCAGTATTTT
CASSADRADSDTQYF
>NA|TRBD1|TRBV27|TRBJ1-2
TGTGCCAGCAGTTTACAGGGGGGAAGTCTGCACTATGGCTACACCTTC
CASSLQGGSLHYGYTF
>NA|TRBD1|TRBV29-1|TRBJ1-1
TGCAGCGTTGCTTTTGGGACAGGGGGCACTGAAGCTTTCTTT
CSVAFGTGGTEAFF
>NA|NA|TRBV27|TRBJ1-5
TGTGCCAGCAGTCATAACAGGGATCAGCCCCAGCATTTT
CASSHNRDQPQHF
>few|NA|TRBV29-1|TRBJ2-7
TGCAGCGTTGAAACAGTCTACGAGCAGTACTTC
CSVETVYEQYF
>NA|NA|TRBV6-1|TRBJ1-3
TGTGCCAGCAGTGCCGGGGACGTCACTGGAAACACCATATATTTT
CASSAGDVTGNTIYF